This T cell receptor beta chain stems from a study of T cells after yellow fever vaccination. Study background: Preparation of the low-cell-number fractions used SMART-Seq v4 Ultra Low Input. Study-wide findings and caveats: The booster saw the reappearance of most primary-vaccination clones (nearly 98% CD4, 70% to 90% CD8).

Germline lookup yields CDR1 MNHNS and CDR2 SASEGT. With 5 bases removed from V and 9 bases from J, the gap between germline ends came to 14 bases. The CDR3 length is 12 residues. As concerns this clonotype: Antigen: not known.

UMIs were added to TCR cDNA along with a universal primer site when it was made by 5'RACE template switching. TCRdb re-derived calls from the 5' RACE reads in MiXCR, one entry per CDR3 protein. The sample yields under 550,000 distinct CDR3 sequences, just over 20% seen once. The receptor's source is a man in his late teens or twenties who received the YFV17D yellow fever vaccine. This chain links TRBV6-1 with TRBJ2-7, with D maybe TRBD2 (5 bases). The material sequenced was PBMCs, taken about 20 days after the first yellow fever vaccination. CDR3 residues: CASSPDRRGQYV. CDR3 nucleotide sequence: TGTGCCAGCAGTCCGGACCGACGGGGGCAGTACGTC.